Following are 30 T cell receptor beta chains from one sample sequenced in a study of T cells in women clearing cervical HPV infection. Libraries were prepared by immunoSEQ multiplex PCR; TCRdb keeps only in-frame clonotypes and omits some of them. Its table records fewer than 40,000 clones. The material sequenced was blood buffy coat. The source is a woman between 18 and 69 years old with a cervical HPV16 infection that either progressed to CIN3+ or cleared (not recorded which).

On this clone itself: The CDR3 end lies 3 residues beyond the end of the read and is filled in from the germline J gene. This chain links TRBV30 with TRBJ2-1; 8 positions match TRBD2. The CDR3 consists of 12 residues. Germline V gene sequence: CDR1 GTSNPN, CDR2 SVGIG (reference sequence). V shed 4 bases and J 8 bases; nucleotides not matched to a gene: 4. CDR3 bases read: TGTGCCTGGATGCGGGGGGTCGATGAG. It encodes CAWMRGVDE. The whole CDR3 sequence is CAWMRGVDEQFF.

As for this clone: The read ends 3 residues shy of where the CDR3 ends; the end is completed using the germline J gene. This sequence joins TRBV30 and TRBJ1-1; perhaps TRBD1 as D (5 bases). The CDR3 consists of 13 residues. Per germline, CDR1 GTSNPN and CDR2 SVGIG (reference sequence). Trimming pared 4 bases from V and 1 base from J, leaving 10 bases between. The CDR3 sequence is CAWIAQANTEAFF. CDR3 bases read: TGTGCCTGGATCGCACAGGCGAACACTGAA.

As for this clone: The missing CDR3 end, 3 residues past where the read stops, is filled in from the germline J gene. The chain uses TRBV20-1 and TRBJ1-1; D is unresolved. The germline V gene has CDR1 DFQATT and CDR2 SNEGSKA (reference sequence). Trimming pared 3 bases from V and 2 bases from J, leaving 10 bases between. This CDR3 comprises 13 residues. The CDR3 region is CSARLRGNTEAFF. Partial CDR3 DNA: TGCAGTGCTAGGTTGCGGGGAAACACTGAA.

With regard to this clone: The read terminates 3 residues before the CDR3 end, so the remaining end is supplied by the germline J gene. The chain couples TRBV20-1 to TRBJ1-1; TRBD1 agrees at 10 bases. The CDR3 extends over 15 amino acids. J was trimmed by 5 bases and V by 5 bases; bases with no gene match: 11. Germline V gives CDR1 DFQATT, CDR2 SNEGSKA (reference sequence). The covered CDR3 bases are TGCAGTGCTCCCGGGACAGGGGCCGCGGTGACTGAA. Translated, it gives CSAPGTGAAVTE. The full CDR3 is CSAPGTGAAVTEAFF.

Of note for this clone: The DNA ends 3 residues before the CDR3 does, and the rest of the CDR3 is filled in from the germline J gene. The chain carries TRBV20-1 and TRBJ1-1; 7 bases align to TRBD1. With 0 bases clipped from V and 1 base from J, the junction kept 2 bases outside the gene matches. Germline CDR1 and CDR2: DFQATT and SNEGSKA (reference sequence). The CDR3 consists of 14 residues. CDR3 bases read: TGCAGTGCTAGAGAGGACAGGAGGAACACTGAA. Amino acid sequence: CSAREDRRNTE. The whole CDR3 reads CSAREDRRNTEAFF.

With respect to this clone: Coverage ceases 3 residues before the CDR3 finishes, and the germline J gene fills in the end. The V gene is TRBV2, the J gene TRBJ2-5, with 9 bases identical to TRBD1. With V trimmed by 5 bases and J by 3 bases, 7 bases remained unmatched. Germline assignment: CDR1 SNHLY and CDR2 FYNNEI. The CDR3 covers 15 residues. CDR3 bases read: TGTGCCAGCAGTTACAGGGGGCGCGGTAAAGAGACC. It is translated as CASSYRGRGKET. The entire CDR3 protein is CASSYRGRGKETQYF.

Details on this clone: The CDR3 end falls 3 residues outside the read, so it is completed with the germline J gene. The rearrangement uses TRBV5-4 and TRBJ2-1; 8 bases are shared with TRBD2. Germline V gene sequence: CDR1 SGHNT, CDR2 YYREEE (reference sequence). Trimming cost V 5 bases and J 2 bases; bases outside gene matches: 3. This CDR3 is built from 14 residues. The sequenced CDR3 bases are TGTGCCAGCAGTTCGGGACTAGCCTACAATGAG. Protein product: CASSSGLAYNE. The CDR3, in full, reads CASSSGLAYNEQFF.

About this clone itself: The observed sequence ends 3 residues before the CDR3 terminus, with the missing tail filled in from the germline J gene. The V call is TRBV6-2 or TRBV6-3, the J call TRBJ2-1; tentative D call: TRBD1 (5 bases). Germline V CDR1 and CDR2: MNHEY, SVGEGT. Deletions cut 5 bases from V and 5 bases from J, with 22 bases between. The CDR3 is 17 amino acids. The CDR3 spells CASSQQPQGFRNNEQFF. The sequenced part of the CDR3 DNA is TGTGCCAGCAGTCAACAACCCCAGGGATTTCGAAACAATGAG.

Concerning this clone itself: The CDR3 end falls 3 residues outside the read, so it is completed with the germline J gene. The V call is TRBV10-3, the J call TRBJ2-7; 7 nucleotides align to TRBD1. Unmatched junction bases numbered 7, after V lost 5 bases and J lost 3 bases. The CDR3 consists of 14 residues. Germline-derived CDR1 and CDR2 are ENHRY and SYGVKD. The covered CDR3 bases are TGTGCCATCAGTCCGACAGGGTATGACTACGAG. Translating it yields CAISPTGYDYE. In full, the CDR3 reads CAISPTGYDYEQYF.

As for this clone: The CDR3 end lies 3 residues beyond the end of the read and is filled in from the germline J gene. The chain carries TRBV30 and TRBJ1-2; a weak D match, TRBD1 (6 bases). V was shortened by 4 bases and J by 4 bases, with 16 bases between the two germline ends. Germline assignment: CDR1 GTSNPN and CDR2 SVGIG (reference sequence). There are 14 residues in the CDR3. CDR3: CAWKGTGTVYGYTF. The DNA read from the CDR3 is TGTGCCTGGAAGGGAACAGGGACGGTCTATGGC.

Regarding this clone: The read falls 3 residues short of the CDR3 end, and the missing part is taken from the germline J gene. The chain joins TRBV2 to TRBJ2-3; 9 bases align to TRBD1. Germline V gene sequence: CDR1 SNHLY, CDR2 FYNNEI. CDR3 length: 15 residues. Germline trimming cut 4 bases from V and 6 bases from J; bases unmatched to any gene: 8. CDR3 loop: CASSVQGAQRDTQYF. The CDR3 DNA, read in part, is TGTGCCAGCAGTGTACAGGGGGCACAACGGGATACG.

Comment on this clone: The read ends 3 residues shy of where the CDR3 ends; the end is completed using the germline J gene. The chain carries TRBV5-1 and TRBJ2-2, with a tentative D call TRBD1 (5 bases). The ends were cut back, 0 bases at V and 4 bases at J, with 13 bases in the middle. Germline V gene data show CDR1 as SGHRS and CDR2 as YFSETQ. CDR3 length: 16 residues. The CDR3 region is CASSLDQGRGTGELFF. The CDR3 DNA, read in part, is TGCGCCAGCAGCTTGGATCAGGGCCGAGGCACCGGGGAG. Variable domain in full (rest from reference TRBV5-1 and TRBJ2-2): KAGVTQTPRYLIKTRGQQVTLSCSPISGHRSVSWYQQTPGQGLQFLFEYFSETQRNKGNFPGRFSGRQFSNSRSEMNVSTLELGDSALYLCASSLDQGRGTGELFFGEGSRLTVL.

In the case of this clone: The CDR3 end lies 3 residues beyond the end of the read and is filled in from the germline J gene. The chain employs TRBV7-2 and TRBJ2-1; perhaps TRBD1 as D (6 bases). The CDR3 is made up of 15 amino acids. Germline lookup yields CDR1 SGHTA and CDR2 FQGNSA. The ends were cut back, 0 bases at V and 6 bases at J, with 12 bases in the middle. CDR3 protein: CASSLARGSFNEQFF. The CDR3 DNA, read in part, is TGTGCCAGCAGCTTAGCCAGGGGATCGTTCAATGAG. The full variable domain, rest sourced from reference TRBV7-2 and TRBJ2-1, is GAGVSQSPSNKVTEKGKDVELRCDPISGHTALYWYRQSLGQGLEFLIYFQGNSAPDKSGLPSDRFSAERTGGSVSTLTIQRTQQEDSAVYLCASSLARGSFNEQFFGPGTRLTVL.

Details on this clone: At one end, the junction sequence differs from germline, possibly due to a read error. Sequencing ends 3 residues short of the CDR3 end; the germline J gene provides the rest. This sequence joins TRBV4-2 and TRBJ2-7, with D possibly TRBD2 on 6 matching bases. The CDR3 is made up of 16 amino acids. CDR1 is LGHNA, CDR2 YNFKEQ, per germline. This CDR3 is CASSQTLDYFSYEQYF. CDR3 DNA (partial): TGCGCCAGCAGCCAAACATTGGACTATTTCTCCTACGAG.

In regard to this clone: The read ends 3 residues early relative to the CDR3; the germline J gene fills the gap. V usage is TRBV6-2 or TRBV6-3 and J usage is TRBJ1-2; a possible D gene is TRBD1 (5 bases). The CDR3 consists of 16 residues. V lost 2 bases, J lost 0 bases, and 13 bases lay in between. CDR1 and CDR2 from the germline V gene are MNHEY and SVGEGT. The CDR3 sequence is CASSYGSDTANYGYTF. Partial CDR3 DNA: TGTGCCAGCAGTTACGGGTCGGACACAGCTAACTATGGC.

The sequenced part of the CDR3 DNA is TGCGCCAGCAGCACGGGACAGGTTCCCTACGAG. It codes for CASSTGQVPYE. The CDR3 in its entirety is CASSTGQVPYEQYF. This sequence joins TRBV5-1 and TRBJ2-7, with 8 bases lining up with TRBD1. The CDR3 is cut off 3 residues early in the read; its end comes from the germline J gene. Germline V gene sequence: CDR1 SGHRS, CDR2 YFSETQ. The CDR3 extends over 14 amino acids. The trim removed 4 bases at V and 2 bases at J, leaving 5 bases unmatched.

Points on this clone: The CDR3 end lies 3 residues beyond the end of the read and is filled in from the germline J gene. The chain is built from TRBV29-1 and TRBJ1-2; TRBD1 agrees at 8 bases. The trim removed 5 bases at V and 3 bases at J, leaving 5 bases unmatched. This CDR3 has 13 amino acids. CDR1 and CDR2 (germline): SQVTM, ANQGSEA. The CDR3 sequence is CSVSGGADYGYTF. The DNA read from the CDR3 is TGCAGCGTTTCAGGGGGCGCAGACTATGGC.

Comments on this clone: The CDR3 end falls 3 residues outside the read, so it is completed with the germline J gene. This chain links TRBV6-2 or TRBV6-3 with TRBJ2-5; a weak D match, TRBD2 (6 bases). CDR3 size: 13 residues. The germline gives CDR1 MNHEY, CDR2 SVGEGT. The V and J ends lost 7 bases and 5 bases respectively, with 14 bases between them. Partial CDR3 DNA: TGTGCCAGCACTACGACTAGACCCGAGACC. It translates to CASTTTRPET. The whole CDR3 sequence is CASTTTRPETQYF.

Turning to this clone: With the read ending 3 residues before the CDR3 end, the germline J gene is used to fill in that end. The chain joins TRBV5-1 to TRBJ2-5; 12 bases fit TRBD2. The CDR3 covers 16 residues. V was pared by 4 bases and J by 2 bases, with 6 bases of the junction left unmatched. The germline V gene encodes CDR1 SGHRS and CDR2 YFSETQ. The CDR3 here is CASSPALAGGQETQYF. CDR3 DNA, as far as it was read: TGCGCCAGCAGCCCCGCCCTAGCGGGGGGGCAAGAGACC.

Of note for this clone: The CDR3 end lies 3 residues beyond the end of the read and is filled in from the germline J gene. V gene TRBV20-1 combines with J gene TRBJ2-1; 11 bases fit TRBD2. V lost 5 bases and J lost 8; bases outside the gene matches: 17. Germline V lookup: CDR1 DFQATT, CDR2 SNEGSKA (reference sequence). The CDR3 extends over 17 amino acids. CDR3: CSAPFGGLAVGADEQFF. Incomplete CDR3 DNA: TGCAGTGCTCCCTTCGGGGGACTAGCGGTAGGGGCGGATGAG.

Comment on this clone: The read ends 3 residues before the CDR3 terminus; that terminus is restored from the germline J gene. The J gene is TRBJ1-6, the V gene TRBV7-9, with 8 bases matching TRBD1. Per the germline V gene, CDR1 is SEHNR and CDR2 is FQNEAQ (reference sequence). The V gene end was trimmed by 3 bases and the J gene end by 10 bases; junction bases not matched to a gene: 2. The CDR3 length is 13 residues. CDR3 sequence reads: CASSLTGDSPLHF. The sequenced CDR3 bases are TGTGCCAGCAGCTTGACAGGGGACTCACCC.

CDR3 bases read: TGTGCCAGTAGGAACAGGGAAAACACTGAA. This encodes CASRNRENTE. The complete CDR3 sequence is CASRNRENTEAFF. The V call is TRBV19, the J call TRBJ1-1; a weak D match, TRBD1 (6 bases). The read halts 3 residues ahead of the CDR3 end, with the missing end drawn from the germline J gene. Germline V gene data show CDR1 as LNHDA and CDR2 as SQIVND (reference sequence). The CDR3 is 13 amino acids. Trimming took off 6 bases at V and 2 bases at J, with 10 bases between the two ends.

Points on this clone: Read sequence stops 3 residues before the CDR3 end, and the germline J gene provides the missing end. The chain is built from TRBV12-3 or TRBV12-4 and TRBJ1-2, with D possibly matching TRBD1 (5 bases). The CDR3 contains 15 residues. V was trimmed by 10 bases and J by 3 bases, leaving 21 bases between them. The CDR3 spells CAILGEGLSDYGYTF. The CDR3 bases that were read are TGTGCCATCCTAGGAGAGGGGCTATCAGACTATGGC.

Worth noting for this clone: The sequence runs out 3 residues before the end of the CDR3; the remainder is reconstructed from the germline J gene. The chain has TRBV19 and TRBJ1-5; tentatively, D is TRBD1 (6 bases). Germline values: CDR1 LNHDA, CDR2 SQIVND (reference sequence). This CDR3 has 16 amino acids. Trimming left V 6 bases short and J 1 base short, with 16 bases between. CDR3 sequence: CASSDLQGRSNQPQHF. The covered CDR3 bases are TGTGCCAGTAGCGATTTACAGGGAAGGAGCAATCAGCCC.

In the case of this clone: The read is 3 residues too short to cover the CDR3 end, so that end is filled in from the germline J gene. The chain recombines TRBV12-3 or TRBV12-4 with TRBJ2-7, with a weak D call TRBD2 (5 bases). This CDR3 region has 15 residues. Trimming removed 7 bases at V and 1 base at J, with 17 bases between. The sequenced CDR3 bases are TGTGCCAGCACCTCGACTACGATGGGGTCCTACGAG. It yields the protein CASTSTTMGSYE. The CDR3, in full, reads CASTSTTMGSYEQYF.

The CDR3 DNA, read in part, is TGTGCCAGCATGAACAGGGTCGGGAATTCACCC. Its translation is CASMNRVGNSP. The full CDR3 protein reads CASMNRVGNSPLHF. This chain connects TRBV2 to TRBJ1-6; tentative D call: TRBD1 (6 bases). The CDR3 end falls 3 residues outside the read, so it is completed with the germline J gene. The germline gives CDR1 SNHLY, CDR2 FYNNEI. This CDR3 has 14 residues. V lost 7 bases, J lost 7 bases, and 14 bases lay in between.

Remarks on this clone: The missing CDR3 end, 3 residues past where the read stops, is filled in from the germline J gene. This sequence joins TRBV2 and TRBJ2-7, with TRBD2 matching 9 bases. The germline gives CDR1 SNHLY, CDR2 FYNNEI. After removal of 2 bases from V and 4 bases from J, the junction contained 3 bases not matched to a gene. This CDR3 is built from 14 residues. The CDR3 is CASSEWTSAYEQYF. CDR3 bases read: TGTGCCAGCAGTGAATGGACTAGCGCTTACGAG. Full variable domain (outside the CDR3, taken from reference TRBV2 and TRBJ2-7): EPEVTQTPSHQVTQMGQEVILRCVPISNHLYFYWYRQILGQKVEFLVSFYNNEISEKSEIFDDQFSVERPDGSNFTLKIRSTKLEDSAMYFCASSEWTSAYEQYFGPGTRLTVT.

A remark on this clone: The CDR3 end is not reached by the read, which stops 3 residues before it; the germline J gene fills it in. The rearrangement uses TRBV10-3 and TRBJ2-7, with 8 bases lining up with TRBD2. This CDR3 spans 16 amino acids. J lost 0 bases, V lost 4 bases, and 8 bases had no gene match. Germline CDR1 and CDR2: ENHRY and SYGVKD. The CDR3 loop reads CAISAATSGGSYEQYF. CDR3 DNA, as far as it was read: TGTGCCATCAGTGCGGCTACTAGCGGAGGCTCCTACGAG.

In the case of this clone: The read terminates 3 residues ahead of where the CDR3 ends, so the germline J gene completes it. The chain links TRBV29-1 to TRBJ2-5; D is uncertain. Germline V lookup: CDR1 SQVTM, CDR2 ANQGSEA. V shed 6 bases and J shed 5 bases, with 7 bases lying between them. There are 10 residues in the CDR3. This CDR3 is CSVTYETQYF. CDR3 DNA (partial): TGCAGCGTCACCTACGAGACC.

With regard to this clone: From the germline J gene comes the end of the CDR3, since the read stops 3 residues before it. The chain combines TRBV5-4 with TRBJ2-1, with 11 nucleotides matching TRBD2. The J segment lost 5 bases and the V segment lost 2 bases, leaving 3 bases of the junction unmatched. The CDR3 runs 15 residues. Per the germline V gene, CDR1 is SGHNT and CDR2 is YYREEE (reference sequence). The CDR3 here is CASSFLAGGNNEQFF. The CDR3 bases that were read are TGTGCCAGCAGCTTCCTAGCGGGGGGTAACAATGAG.